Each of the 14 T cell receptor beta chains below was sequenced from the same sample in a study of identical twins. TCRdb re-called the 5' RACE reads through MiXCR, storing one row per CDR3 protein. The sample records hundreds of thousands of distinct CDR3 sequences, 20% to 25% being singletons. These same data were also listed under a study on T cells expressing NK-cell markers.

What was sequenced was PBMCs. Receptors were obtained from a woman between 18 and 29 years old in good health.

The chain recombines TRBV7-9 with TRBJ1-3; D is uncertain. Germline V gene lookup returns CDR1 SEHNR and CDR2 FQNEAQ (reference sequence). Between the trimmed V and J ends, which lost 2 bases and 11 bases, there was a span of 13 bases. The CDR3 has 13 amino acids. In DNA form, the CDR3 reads TGTGCCAGCAGCTTACACTCGGAATTCGCCATATATTTT. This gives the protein CASSLHSEFAIYF.

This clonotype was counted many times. The DNA for the CDR3 is TGTGCCAGCAGCTTAAGGATATCTGGGGCCAACGTCCTGACTTTC. Translated: CASSLRISGANVLTF. The gene calls are TRBV5-5 and TRBJ2-6; D unclear. In germline, CDR1 is SGHKS, CDR2 YYEKEE (reference sequence). Trimming shortened V by 2 bases and J by 1 base, and 7 bases separated the two germline ends. This CDR3 region has 15 residues.

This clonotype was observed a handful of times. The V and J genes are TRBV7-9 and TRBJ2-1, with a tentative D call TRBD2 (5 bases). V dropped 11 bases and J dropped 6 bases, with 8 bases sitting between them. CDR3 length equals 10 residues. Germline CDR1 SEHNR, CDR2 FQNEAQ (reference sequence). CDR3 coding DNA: TGTGCCGGCGGAGGCAATGAGCAGTTCTTC. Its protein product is CAGGGNEQFF.

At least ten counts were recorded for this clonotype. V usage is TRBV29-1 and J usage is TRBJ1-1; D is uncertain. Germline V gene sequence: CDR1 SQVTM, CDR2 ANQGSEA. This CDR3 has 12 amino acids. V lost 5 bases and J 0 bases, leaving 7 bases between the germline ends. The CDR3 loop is CSVIPLNTEAFF. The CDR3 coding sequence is TGCAGCGTTATTCCTTTGAACACTGAAGCTTTCTTT.

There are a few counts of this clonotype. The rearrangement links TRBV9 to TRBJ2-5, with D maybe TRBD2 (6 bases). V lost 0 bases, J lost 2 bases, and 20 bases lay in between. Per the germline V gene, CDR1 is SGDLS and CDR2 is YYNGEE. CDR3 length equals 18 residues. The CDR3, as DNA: TGTGCCAGCAGCGTAGGGGGAGGTCGCGGACAAGAACAAGAGACCCAGTACTTC. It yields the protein CASSVGGGRGQEQETQYF.

CDR3 DNA: TGTGCCAGCAGTTCGACACCGAACACTGAAGCTTTCTTT. Amino acid sequence: CASSSTPNTEAFF. The V and J genes are TRBV6-1 and TRBJ1-1, with D uncertain. The CDR3 extends over 13 amino acids. V was trimmed by 5 bases and J by 1 base, leaving 8 bases between them. Looked up from germline, CDR1 is MNHNS and CDR2 is SASEGT.

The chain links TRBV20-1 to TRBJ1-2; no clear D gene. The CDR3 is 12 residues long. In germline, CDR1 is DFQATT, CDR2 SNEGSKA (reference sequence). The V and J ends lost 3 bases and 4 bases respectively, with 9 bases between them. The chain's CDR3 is CSASLSGYGYTF. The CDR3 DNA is TGCAGTGCTAGTCTCTCAGGCTATGGCTACACCTTC.

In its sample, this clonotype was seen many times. The CDR3 here is CSVAAGTFNYGYTF. The CDR3, as DNA: TGCAGCGTTGCAGCCGGGACCTTTAACTATGGCTACACCTTC. The rearrangement uses TRBV29-1 and TRBJ1-2; D might be TRBD1 (5 bases). The germline V and J ends were trimmed by 4 bases and 1 base, with 13 bases remaining between them. Germline lookup yields CDR1 SQVTM and CDR2 ANQGSEA. CDR3 length: 14 residues. Looking up the rest from reference TRBV29-1 and TRBJ1-2 gives the full variable domain: SAVISQKPSRDICQRGTSLTIQCQVDSQVTMMFWYRQQPGQSLTLIATANQGSEATYESGFVIDKFPISRPNLTFSTLTVSNMSPEDSSIYLCSVAAGTFNYGYTFGSGTRLTVV.

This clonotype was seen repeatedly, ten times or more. In nucleotides, the CDR3 is TGCAGTGCTAGAGATATAGCCGGCTACGAGCAGTACTTC. Translation gives CSARDIAGYEQYF. The V gene is TRBV20-1, the J gene TRBJ2-7; D is unresolved. Germline assignment: CDR1 DFQATT and CDR2 SNEGSKA (reference sequence). The CDR3 is 13 amino acids. V was cut by 0 bases and J by 3 bases, with 9 bases left in between.

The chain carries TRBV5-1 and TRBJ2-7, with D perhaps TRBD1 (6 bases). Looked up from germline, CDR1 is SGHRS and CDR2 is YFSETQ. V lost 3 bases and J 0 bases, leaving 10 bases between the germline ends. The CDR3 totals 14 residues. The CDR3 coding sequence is TGCGCCAGCAGCTGGACAGTCAGCTCCTACGAGCAGTACTTC. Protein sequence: CASSWTVSSYEQYF.

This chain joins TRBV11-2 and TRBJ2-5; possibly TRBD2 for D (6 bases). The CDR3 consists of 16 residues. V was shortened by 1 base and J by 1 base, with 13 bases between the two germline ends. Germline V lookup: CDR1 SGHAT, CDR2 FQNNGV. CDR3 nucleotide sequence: TGTGCCAGCAGCTTAGGGGCGGGGACCTTCCAAGAGACCCAGTACTTC. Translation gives CASSLGAGTFQETQYF.

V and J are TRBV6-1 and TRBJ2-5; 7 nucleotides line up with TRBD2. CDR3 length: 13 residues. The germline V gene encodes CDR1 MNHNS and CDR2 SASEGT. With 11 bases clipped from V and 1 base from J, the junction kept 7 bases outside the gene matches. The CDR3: CAGEAGPQETQYF. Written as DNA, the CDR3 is TGTGCCGGGGAAGCGGGGCCCCAAGAGACCCAGTACTTC.

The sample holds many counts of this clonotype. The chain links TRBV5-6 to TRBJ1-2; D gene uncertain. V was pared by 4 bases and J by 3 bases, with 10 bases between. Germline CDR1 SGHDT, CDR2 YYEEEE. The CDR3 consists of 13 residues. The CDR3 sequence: CASSPASDYGYTF. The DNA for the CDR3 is TGTGCCAGCAGCCCGGCTTCTGACTATGGCTACACCTTC.

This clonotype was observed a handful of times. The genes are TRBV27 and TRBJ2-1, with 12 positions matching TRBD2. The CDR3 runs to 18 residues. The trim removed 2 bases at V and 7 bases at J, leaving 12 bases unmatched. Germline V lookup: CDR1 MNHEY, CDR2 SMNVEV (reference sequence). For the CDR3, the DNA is TGTGCCAGCAGTTTACTTGGGACTAGCGGGCCCTCCGATAATGAGCAGTTCTTC. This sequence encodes CASSLLGTSGPSDNEQFF.